This T cell receptor beta chain was sequenced in a study of blood T cell repertoires in COVID-19. In the study overall: T cells, B-cell-depleted T cells, or PBMCs provided the cDNA or gDNA that served as material.

The protocol was immunoSEQ multiplex PCR, while the TCRdb copy is restricted to in-frame clones and leaves out a portion. The top ten clones hold around 13% of a sample with around 83,000 clones, approximately 90% of them seen once. Germline loops: CDR1 LGHDT, CDR2 YNNKEL (reference sequence). V was pared by 5 bases and J by 3 bases, with 10 bases of the junction left unmatched. This CDR3 contains 16 residues. The sequence was obtained from a man between 65 and 85 years old with active or convalescent COVID-19. The gene calls are TRBV3-1 (or the pseudogene TRBV3-2) and TRBJ2-3, with 8 bases that match TRBD2. Material for sequencing was peripheral blood. The CDR3 DNA reads TGTGCCAGCAGCAACCAACCGGGACTAGGAACAGATACGCAGTATTTT. It yields the protein CASSNQPGLGTDTQYF.